The entry below gives a single T cell receptor beta chain sequence along with its context. The sample is drawn from a study of blood T cell repertoires in COVID-19. The table came from immunoSEQ multiplex PCR; TCRdb's copy has only in-frame clones and leaves some out. The repertoire holds approximately 210,000 clones, with less than 90% as singletons. This CDR3 contains 16 residues. V gave up 4 bases and J gave up 3 bases; unmatched junction bases: 10. Germline CDR1 is SGHRS and CDR2 is YFSETQ. The V and J genes are TRBV5-1 and TRBJ1-2, with 9 bases lining up with TRBD1. This TCR came from a human donor in a cohort sampled during active COVID-19. The sample was peripheral blood. The CDR3: CASSDPGQGGDYGYTF. CDR3 nucleotides: TGCGCCAGCAGCGACCCGGGACAGGGAGGGGACTATGGCTACACCTTC.